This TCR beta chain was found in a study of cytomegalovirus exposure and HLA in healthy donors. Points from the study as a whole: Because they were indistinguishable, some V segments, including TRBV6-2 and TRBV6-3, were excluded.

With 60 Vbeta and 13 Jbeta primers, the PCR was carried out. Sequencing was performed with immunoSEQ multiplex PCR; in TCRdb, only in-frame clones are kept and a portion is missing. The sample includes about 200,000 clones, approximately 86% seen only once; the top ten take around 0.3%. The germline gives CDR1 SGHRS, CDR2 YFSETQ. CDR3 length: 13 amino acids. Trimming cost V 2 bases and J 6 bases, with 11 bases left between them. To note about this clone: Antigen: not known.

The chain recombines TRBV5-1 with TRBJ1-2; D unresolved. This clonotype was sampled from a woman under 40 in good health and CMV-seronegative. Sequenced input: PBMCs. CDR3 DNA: TGCGCCAGCAGCTTTGGATACGAGGATGGCTACACCTTC. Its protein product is CASSFGYEDGYTF.